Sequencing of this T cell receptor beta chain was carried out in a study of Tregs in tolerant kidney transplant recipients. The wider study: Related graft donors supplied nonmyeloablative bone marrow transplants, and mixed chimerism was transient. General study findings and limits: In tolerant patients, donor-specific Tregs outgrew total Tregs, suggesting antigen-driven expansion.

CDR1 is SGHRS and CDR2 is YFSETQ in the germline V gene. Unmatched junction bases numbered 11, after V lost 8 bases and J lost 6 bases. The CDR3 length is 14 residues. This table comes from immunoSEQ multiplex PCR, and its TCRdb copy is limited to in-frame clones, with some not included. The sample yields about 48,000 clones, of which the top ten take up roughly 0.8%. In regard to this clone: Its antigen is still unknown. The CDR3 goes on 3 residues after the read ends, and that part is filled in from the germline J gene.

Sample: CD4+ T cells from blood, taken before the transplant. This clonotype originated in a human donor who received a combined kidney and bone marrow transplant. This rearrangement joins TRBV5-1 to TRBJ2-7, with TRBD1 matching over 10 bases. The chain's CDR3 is CASRTGTGVAEQYF. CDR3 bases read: TGCGCCAGTCGAACCGGGACAGGGGTCGCCGAG.